The 29 T cell receptor beta chains below all came from one sample that was sequenced in a study of T-cell memory formation after mild COVID-19. One entry per CDR3 protein results from TCRdb running MiXCR on the 5' RACE reads. Of 300,000 to 350,000 distinct CDR3 sequences in the sample, roughly an eighth were seen once. Sequencing was carried out using PBMCs or a T cell subset sorted from them (not recorded which). Receptors were obtained from a man aged 18 to 29 who had mild COVID-19 (a few samples of this study predate the infection). Cell type and time point are not known.

The chain uses TRBV20-1 and TRBJ2-4; a possible D gene is TRBD2 (6 bases). This CDR3 is built from 14 residues. The V end lost 1 base, the J end lost 0 bases, and 7 bases lay between the germline ends. CDR1 is DFQATT, CDR2 SNEGSKA, per germline (reference sequence). The CDR3 coding sequence is TGCAGTGCTAGAGCCGGGGGAGCCAAAAACATTCAGTACTTC. Translated, it gives CSARAGGAKNIQYF.

Only a few counts were recorded for this clonotype. This chain links TRBV12-3 or TRBV12-4 with TRBJ1-2, with D possibly matching TRBD1 (5 bases). The ends were cut back, 3 bases at V and 14 bases at J, with 13 bases in the middle. The CDR3 runs to 11 residues. As DNA, the CDR3 is TGTGCCAGCAGTTTTCAGGGTAGCATGACCTTC. Translated: CASSFQGSMTF.

This clonotype has only a few counts. The J gene is TRBJ2-7, the V gene TRBV29-1, with D perhaps matching TRBD2 (5 bases). This CDR3 contains 14 residues. Trimming left V 6 bases short and J 7 bases short, with 22 bases between. CDR1 and CDR2 from the germline V gene are SQVTM and ANQGSEA. CDR3 DNA: TGCAGCGTGATAGTCAGTGGGGAGCTGTGGGAGCAGTACTTC. It encodes CSVIVSGELWEQYF.

This clonotype turned up a few times. The V gene is TRBV15, the J gene TRBJ2-5, with a possible D match to TRBD2 (5 bases). The CDR3 is 15 residues long. Germline V gives CDR1 LNHNV, CDR2 YYDKDF (reference sequence). Between the trimmed V and J ends, which lost 5 bases and 0 bases, there was a span of 13 bases. CDR3 bases: TGTGCCACCAGCGGGGAGCGGTTGTACCAAGAGACCCAGTACTTC. This codes for CATSGERLYQETQYF.

This clonotype was counted ten times or more. V and J are TRBV6-2 or TRBV6-3 and TRBJ1-5, with no clear D. V lost 0 bases, J lost 7 bases, and 7 bases lay in between. The CDR3 is made up of 13 amino acids. Germline CDR1 MNHEY, CDR2 SVGEGT. The DNA for the CDR3 is TGTGCCAGCAGTTACTCCTGGGAGCAGCCCCAGCATTTT. This encodes CASSYSWEQPQHF.

This clonotype showed up just a few times. An end of the junction does not agree with germline; a read error may underlie this. This chain uses TRBV7-2 with TRBJ2-5; D is perhaps TRBD2 (6 bases). The CDR3 is made up of 11 amino acids. The germline V gene has CDR1 SGHTA and CDR2 FQGNSA. CDR3 coding DNA: TGTGCCAGCAGCCCCCTGGCGGGGTTGCACTTC. Protein product: CASSPLAGLHF.

The chain has TRBV7-9 and TRBJ1-4; a weak D match, TRBD1 (6 bases). V was cut by 6 bases and J by 7 bases, with 12 bases left in between. Per the germline V gene, CDR1 is SEHNR and CDR2 is FQNEAQ (reference sequence). The CDR3 has 13 amino acids. The CDR3 here is CASRQTGFEKLFF. The CDR3 DNA reads TGTGCCAGCAGACAAACAGGGTTTGAAAAACTGTTTTTT.

V gene TRBV7-6 combines with J gene TRBJ2-5; D call uncertain. This CDR3 comprises 13 residues. The V and J ends lost 5 bases and 4 bases respectively, with 11 bases between them. In germline, CDR1 is SGHVS, CDR2 FNYEAQ. The CDR3, as DNA: TGTGCCAGCAGCCAAGGCCCCGCAGAGACCCAGTACTTC. Protein sequence: CASSQGPAETQYF.

This clonotype has only a few counts. The chain is built from TRBV12-3 or TRBV12-4 and TRBJ2-2; D is possibly TRBD2 (7 bases). There are 15 residues in the CDR3. Trimming shortened V by 6 bases and J by 5 bases, and 16 bases separated the two germline ends. The CDR3 sequence: CASSLGGRRTGELFF. The CDR3 nucleotides read TGTGCCAGCAGCCTGGGGGGGCGCCGTACCGGGGAGCTGTTTTTT.

Only a few counts were recorded for this clonotype. V gene TRBV14 combines with J gene TRBJ1-6; no clear D. The germline V gene has CDR1 SGHDN and CDR2 FVKESK. The CDR3 covers 13 residues. Trimming left V 4 bases short and J 7 bases short, with 8 bases between. CDR3 DNA sequence: TGTGCCAGCAGCCTAAGGAGGAATTCACCCCTCCACTTT. Translating it yields CASSLRRNSPLHF.

The sample holds many counts of this clonotype. The chain links TRBV5-1 to TRBJ2-1; 11 nucleotides line up with TRBD2. Germline loops: CDR1 SGHRS, CDR2 YFSETQ. This CDR3 is 16 amino acids long. The trim removed 5 bases at V and 1 base at J, leaving 5 bases unmatched. The CDR3 region is CASRATSGGSYNEQFF. The CDR3 bases are TGCGCCAGCAGGGCCACTAGCGGGGGTTCCTACAATGAGCAGTTCTTC.

This sequence joins TRBV4-1 and TRBJ1-2; D unresolved. CDR3 size: 13 residues. The V end lost 3 bases, the J end lost 3 bases, and 8 bases lay between the germline ends. Germline V lookup: CDR1 MGHRA, CDR2 YSYEKL. The CDR3 nucleotides are TGCGCCAGCAGCCAGTCCCAGTACTATGGCTACACCTTC. Its translation is CASSQSQYYGYTF.

The sample holds a few counts of this clonotype. The chain links TRBV2 to TRBJ2-1; 10 bases are shared with TRBD2. The ends lost 6 bases at V and 8 bases at J; junction bases unmatched: 4. The germline V gene encodes CDR1 SNHLY and CDR2 FYNNEI. The CDR3 consists of 13 residues. CDR3 nucleotide sequence: TGTGCCAGCAGGAGGACTAGCGGCGATGAGCAGTTCTTC. Its protein is CASRRTSGDEQFF.

This clonotype has more than one count but fewer than ten. This chain joins TRBV7-8 and TRBJ1-1, with D possibly TRBD1 on 5 matching bases. Germline V gives CDR1 SGHVS, CDR2 FQNEAQ. The CDR3 totals 16 residues. Trimming left V 5 bases short and J 1 base short, with 17 bases between. CDR3 in DNA: TGTGCCAGCAGCGGGGGAGGACGTCCCGAGAACACTGAAGCTTTCTTT. The encoded protein is CASSGGGRPENTEAFF.

This clonotype appeared a few times. V is TRBV5-5 and J is TRBJ2-1; TRBD2 aligns across 8 bases. The germline V gene encodes CDR1 SGHKS and CDR2 YYEKEE (reference sequence). V lost 2 bases, J lost 7 bases, and 11 bases stayed unmatched. The CDR3 is made up of 16 amino acids. For the CDR3, the DNA is TGTGCCAGCAGCTTTTCCTTCAGCGGGGGATGGAATGAGCAGTTCTTC. It encodes CASSFSFSGGWNEQFF.

This clonotype was recorded at least ten times. This rearrangement joins TRBV5-1 to TRBJ2-7; 9 bases align to TRBD1. This CDR3 has 18 amino acids. The V gene's germline CDR1 is SGHRS and CDR2 YFSETQ. V gave up 3 bases and J gave up 3 bases; unmatched junction bases: 16. CDR3: CASSYRDRVAPMYYEQYF. The CDR3 coding sequence is TGCGCCAGCAGCTACCGGGACAGGGTAGCCCCAATGTACTACGAGCAGTACTTC.

V is TRBV29-1 and J is TRBJ1-2; no definite D call. The CDR3 length is 15 residues. CDR1 and CDR2 from the germline V gene are SQVTM and ANQGSEA. Between the trimmed V and J ends, which lost 3 bases and 0 bases, there was a span of 14 bases. CDR3 sequence (DNA): TGCAGCGTTGAGTATTCGAGGAGAGCTAACTATGGCTACACCTTC. Translated, it gives CSVEYSRRANYGYTF.

This clonotype was counted a few times. This chain links TRBV6-5 with TRBJ1-5; D gene uncertain. This CDR3 region has 14 residues. Trimming stripped 1 base from V and 7 bases from J, with 11 bases between. Germline CDR1 MNHEY, CDR2 SVGAGI. The CDR3 DNA follows: TGTGCCAGCAGTTACTACGTCGGAGGCCAGCCCCAGCATTTT. It translates to CASSYYVGGQPQHF.

The J gene is TRBJ2-3, the V gene TRBV6-2 or TRBV6-3; 9 bases are a match to TRBD1. After removal of 2 bases from V and 5 bases from J, the junction contained 14 bases not matched to a gene. Germline-derived CDR1 and CDR2 are MNHEY and SVGEGT. There are 18 residues in the CDR3. This chain's CDR3 is CASSYGQWAGTGIDTQYF. CDR3 nucleotides: TGTGCCAGCAGTTACGGACAGTGGGCCGGGACAGGGATAGATACGCAGTATTTT.

The chain couples TRBV5-6 to TRBJ1-1; TRBD1 matches at 7 bases. The CDR3 extends over 18 amino acids. V trimming: 0 bases; J trimming: 2 bases; junction bases outside the gene matches: 13. CDR1 and CDR2 (germline): SGHDT, YYEEEE. CDR3: CASSLALSGTDRNTEAFF. The CDR3 nucleotides read TGTGCCAGCAGCTTGGCATTGTCTGGGACAGACAGAAACACTGAAGCTTTCTTT. The full variable domain, completed using reference TRBV5-6 and TRBJ1-1, is DAGVTQSPTHLIKTRGQQVTLRCSPKSGHDTVSWYQQALGQGPQFIFQYYEEEERQRGNFPDRFSGHQFPNYSSELNVNALLLGDSALYLCASSLALSGTDRNTEAFFGQGTRLTVV.

This clonotype was observed many times. The chain uses TRBV6-2 or TRBV6-3 and TRBJ2-7, with D possibly matching TRBD1 (5 bases). Germline lookup yields CDR1 MNHEY and CDR2 SVGEGT. V was shortened by 8 bases and J by 2 bases, with 7 bases between the two germline ends. The CDR3 runs 11 residues. In DNA form, the CDR3 reads TGTGCCAGCGCACAGGCCTACGAGCAGTACTTC. It translates to CASAQAYEQYF.

The chain combines TRBV29-1 with TRBJ2-5; D gene unclear. The CDR3 contains 12 residues. Germline assignment: CDR1 SQVTM and CDR2 ANQGSEA. Trimming took 5 bases from V and 0 from J, leaving 7 bases between them. DNA of the CDR3: TGCAGCGTTCGGGTGTACCAAGAGACCCAGTACTTC. Residues: CSVRVYQETQYF.

The V and J genes are TRBV6-2 or TRBV6-3 and TRBJ1-2; possibly TRBD1 for D (5 bases). The CDR3 sequence is 13 residues long. Germline V lookup: CDR1 MNHEY, CDR2 SVGEGT. The V end lost 6 bases, the J end lost 8 bases, and 16 bases lay between the germline ends. The CDR3 region has the DNA TGTGCCAGCAGGACCGGGACGGCGATCGGCTACACCTTC. Its translation: CASRTGTAIGYTF.

The chain recombines TRBV7-3 with TRBJ2-2, with 11 bases that match TRBD2. Germline V gene lookup returns CDR1 SGHTA and CDR2 FQGTGA. J gave up 1 base and V 4 bases, and 17 bases lay outside the gene matches. This CDR3 is built from 21 residues. CDR3 amino acids: CASSSVSTPFTSGGNTGELFF. In DNA, the CDR3 is TGTGCCAGCAGCTCGGTATCAACGCCCTTTACTAGCGGGGGGAACACCGGGGAGCTGTTTTTT.

The V call is TRBV7-3, the J call TRBJ2-2; D remains ambiguous. V gave up 6 bases and J gave up 6 bases, with 11 bases separating them. This CDR3 has 13 amino acids. CDR1 is SGHTA, CDR2 FQGTGA, per germline. CDR3 residues: CASSPSSAGELFF. CDR3 sequence (DNA): TGTGCCAGCAGTCCCTCCTCCGCCGGGGAGCTGTTTTTT.

This clonotype was counted a few times. The rearrangement uses TRBV5-1 and TRBJ2-2; perhaps TRBD1 as D (6 bases). Germline CDR1 is SGHRS and CDR2 is YFSETQ. This CDR3 comprises 14 residues. V lost 4 bases and J 4 bases, leaving 11 bases between the germline ends. CDR3 coding DNA: TGCGCCAGCAGCACTCACAGGGCCACCGGGGAGCTGTTTTTT. It yields the protein CASSTHRATGELFF.

The genes are TRBV2 and TRBJ1-5; 9 nucleotides match TRBD1. The CDR3 sequence is 15 residues long. With 5 bases clipped from V and 3 bases from J, the junction kept 5 bases outside the gene matches. CDR1 is SNHLY, CDR2 FYNNEI, per germline. The CDR3 here is CASSKDRGDNQPQHF. CDR3 in DNA: TGTGCCAGCAGTAAGGACAGGGGAGACAATCAGCCCCAGCATTTT.

The rearrangement uses TRBV20-1 and TRBJ2-1, with D perhaps matching TRBD1 or TRBD2 (5 bases each). The V gene lost 5 bases and the J gene lost 7 bases, with 12 bases spanning the gap. This CDR3 spans 12 amino acids. Per the germline V gene, CDR1 is DFQATT and CDR2 is SNEGSKA (reference sequence). CDR3 in DNA: TGCAGTGCTGGGACCTACTTGAATGAGCAGTTCTTC. Its protein product is CSAGTYLNEQFF.

The chain carries TRBV12-3 or TRBV12-4 and TRBJ2-7, with D unresolved. Deletions cut 3 bases from V and 9 bases from J, with 15 bases between. This CDR3 is 13 amino acids long. The CDR3 nucleotides read TGTGCCAGCAGTTTGGAGAGAGCCAGTGGGCAGTACGTC. It codes for CASSLERASGQYV.